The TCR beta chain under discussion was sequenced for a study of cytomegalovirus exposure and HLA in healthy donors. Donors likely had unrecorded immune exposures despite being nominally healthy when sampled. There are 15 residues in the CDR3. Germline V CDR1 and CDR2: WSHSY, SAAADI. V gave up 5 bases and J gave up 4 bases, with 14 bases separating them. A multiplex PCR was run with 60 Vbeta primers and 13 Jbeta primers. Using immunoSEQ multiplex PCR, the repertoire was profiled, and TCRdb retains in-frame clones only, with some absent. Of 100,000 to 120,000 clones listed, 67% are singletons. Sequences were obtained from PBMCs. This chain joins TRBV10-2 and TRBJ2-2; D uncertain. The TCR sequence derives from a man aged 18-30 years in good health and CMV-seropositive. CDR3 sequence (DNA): TGCGCCAGCAGTAGGTTCACCCCGGGCACCGGGGAGCTGTTTTTT. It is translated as CASSRFTPGTGELFF.